This paragraph covers one T cell receptor beta chain sequence. Its matching antigen is unknown. Per sample, extraction of total RNA gave at least 5 micrograms in every case. CDR1 is SGHTA and CDR2 is FQGNSA in the germline V gene. CDR3 size: 16 residues. V was clipped by 1 base and J by 4 bases; unmatched bases: 7. Using a J-beta primer mix together with a sample-barcoded 5' primer, a second PCR was run for about 7 to 12 cycles. The study obtained at least 2.5 million CDR3-containing paired-end reads from every sample. One entry per CDR3 protein results from TCRdb running MiXCR on the 5' RACE reads. The sample lists just under 750,000 distinct CDR3 sequences, about 24% occurring once. The sample belongs to a study of blood T cells in healthy people across ages. Overall study findings and caveats: Diversity was higher, and naive CD4+ cells more numerous, in long-lived donors than in aged donors.

The TCR sequence derives from a man aged 70-80 years in good health. The V and J genes are TRBV7-2 and TRBJ2-5; 9 bases align to TRBD1. The sample consisted of blood. CDR3: CASSLGRDRVRETQYF. DNA of the CDR3: TGTGCCAGCAGCTTAGGCCGGGACAGGGTGAGAGAGACCCAGTACTTC. Looking up the rest from reference TRBV7-2 and TRBJ2-5 gives the full variable domain: GAGVSQSPSNKVTEKGKDVELRCDPISGHTALYWYRQSLGQGLEFLIYFQGNSAPDKSGLPSDRFSAERTGGSVSTLTIQRTQQEDSAVYLCASSLGRDRVRETQYFGPGTRLLVL.